This TCR beta chain was observed in a study of tumor-infiltrating lymphocytes in primary liver carcinoma. Study details: Patients, male and female, were 30 to 69 years old. Study-wide results and limits: Tumor region pairs showed greater overlap than either tumor-adjacent or tumor-blood pairs did. Representation across all five tumor regions was limited to only about 8-25% of top clones. Blood's top-250-clone fraction was significantly lower than that of tumors (p = 0.039).

Total RNA amounting to 450 to 500 ng was the source from which TCR beta cDNA was made with a constant-region primer. Construction of TCR beta libraries relied on three successive nested multiplex PCR rounds employing slightly modified ARM-PCR. Rounds one and two of PCR, each of roughly 10 cycles, were primed with TRBV1-TRBV30 forward primers and a C-beta reverse primer. TCRdb recomputed calls from the multiplex PCR reads with MiXCR, one row per CDR3 protein. The table includes 20,000 to 25,000 distinct CDR3 sequences, roughly four fifths detected once. Without any cell sorting, roughly 18-30 mg of bulk tissue yielded co-extracted RNA and DNA. Points on this clonotype: Antigen unknown. A read error may produce the germline difference seen at one junction end.

CDR1 is SGHNT, CDR2 YENEEA, per germline. This CDR3 has 15 residues. The gene calls are TRBV11-3 and TRBJ2-1, with D tentatively TRBD1 or TRBD2 (5 bases each). The sample comprised liver tumor tissue from sampling region 5. The subset was: tumor region T5, tumor centre. The TCR sequence derives from a woman in her thirties with primary liver carcinoma and hepatitis B virus infection. The CDR3 here is CASSLGARSYNEHYF. Written as DNA, the CDR3 is TGTGCCAGCAGCCTCGGGGCCCGCTCCTACAATGAGCATTACTTC.